In this sample, the clone carrying this T cell receptor (beta chain) turned up a few times. Sequenced by immunoSEQ multiplex PCR; TCRdb stores in-frame clones only, minus some. The top ten clones hold 2.7% of a sample with 35,000 or so clones, approximately 89% of them seen once. These data belong to a study of T cells in localized non-small cell lung cancer. Looked up from germline, CDR1 is SGHRS and CDR2 is YFSETQ. The CDR3 sequence is 14 residues long. V shed 3 bases and J 1 base; nucleotides not matched to a gene: 2. The clonotype originates from a woman aged 40 to 75 with stage I lung adenocarcinoma. The sample in question was peripheral blood, obtained before any cancer treatment. The genes are TRBV5-1 and TRBJ1-1; 8 nucleotides match TRBD1. The CDR3 nucleotides are TGCGCCAGCAGCTCGGGACAGGAGAACACTGAAGCTTTCTTT. This sequence encodes CASSSGQENTEAFF.